This T cell receptor beta chain was profiled in a study of CD8+ T cells in alopecia areata. Whole-study context: Tofacitinib administration to treated patients was oral, at 5 to 10 mg twice daily.

This sample's treatment: oral pan-JAK inhibitor, 5-10 mg twice daily. Lesional scalp punch biopsies and peripheral blood came from alopecia areata patients. PBMCs yielded sorted CD4+ and CD8+ T cells. V shed 3 bases and J shed 7 bases, with 6 bases lying between them. Germline V gene data show CDR1 as LNHNV and CDR2 as YYDKDF (reference sequence). This CDR3 comprises 12 residues. Extracted RNA was reverse transcribed into cDNA, the sequencing template. Libraries were prepared by immunoSEQ multiplex PCR; TCRdb keeps only in-frame clonotypes and omits some of them. The data contain 150,000 to 200,000 clones, less than 70% of them singletons.

Sequencing used CD4+ T cells sorted from blood, obtained around week 50, from a patient treated with tofacitinib. This receptor was taken from a human donor with alopecia areata. This chain connects TRBV15 to TRBJ1-4; D is perhaps TRBD1 (5 bases). This CDR3 reads CATSRRGEKLFF. DNA of the CDR3: TGTGCCACCAGCAGGAGGGGTGAAAAACTGTTTTTT.